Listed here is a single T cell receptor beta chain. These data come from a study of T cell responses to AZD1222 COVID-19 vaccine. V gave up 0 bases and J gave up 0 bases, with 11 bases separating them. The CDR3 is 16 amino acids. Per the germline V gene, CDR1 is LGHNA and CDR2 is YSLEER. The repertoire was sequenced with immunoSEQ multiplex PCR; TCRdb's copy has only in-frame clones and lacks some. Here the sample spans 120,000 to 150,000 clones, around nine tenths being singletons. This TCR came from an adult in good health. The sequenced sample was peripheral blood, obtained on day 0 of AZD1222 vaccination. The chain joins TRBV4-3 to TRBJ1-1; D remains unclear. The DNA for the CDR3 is TGCGCCAGCAGCCAAGATTCTCGGCCCCTGAACACTGAAGCTTTCTTT. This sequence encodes CASSQDSRPLNTEAFF.